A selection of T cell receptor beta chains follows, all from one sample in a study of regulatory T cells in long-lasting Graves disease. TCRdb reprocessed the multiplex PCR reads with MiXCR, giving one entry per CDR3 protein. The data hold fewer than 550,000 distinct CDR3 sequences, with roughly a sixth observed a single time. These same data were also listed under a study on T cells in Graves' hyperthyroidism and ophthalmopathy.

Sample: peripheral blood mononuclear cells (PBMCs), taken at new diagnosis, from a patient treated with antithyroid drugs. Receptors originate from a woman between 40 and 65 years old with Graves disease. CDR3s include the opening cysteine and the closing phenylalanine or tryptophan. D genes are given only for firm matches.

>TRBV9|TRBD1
CASSVGQGLYGYTF
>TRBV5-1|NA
CASSQIRGLNTGELFF
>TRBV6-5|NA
CASSSRTQREGDTQYF
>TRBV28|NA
CASSLSGVDGYTF
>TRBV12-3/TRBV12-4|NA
CASSWASNTEAFF
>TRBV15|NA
CATSRGRFSINSPLHF
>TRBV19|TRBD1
CASSPDRASYSGNTIYF
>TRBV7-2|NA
CASSSLGRGRAFNSGNTIYF
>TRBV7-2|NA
CASSFVSPASARPNEQFF
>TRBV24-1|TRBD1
CATSEGTASYEQYF
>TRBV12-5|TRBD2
CASGSGDSYEQYF
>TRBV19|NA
CATTVTGGETQYF
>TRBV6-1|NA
CASSEEGRQPQHF
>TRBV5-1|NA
CASSSDPGGAEAFF
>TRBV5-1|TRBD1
CASSRDRASTEAFF
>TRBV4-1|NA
CASSLPYSPLHF
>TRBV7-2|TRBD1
CASSLPGGAKNIQYF
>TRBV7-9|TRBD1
CASSSGQPTINEKLFF
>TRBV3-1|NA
CASSQGIKETQYF
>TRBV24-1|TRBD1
CATSDFRDSDTEAFF
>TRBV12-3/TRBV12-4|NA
CASSQWTLYTEAFF
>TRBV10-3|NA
CAISDTGTDTPRGTGELFF
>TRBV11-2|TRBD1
CASTLRTGTNTGELFF
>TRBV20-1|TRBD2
CSARDRLAGGLRTYEQYF
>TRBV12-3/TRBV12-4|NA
CASSFAGGPNEKLFF
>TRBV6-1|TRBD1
CASSPGTASLFEKLFF
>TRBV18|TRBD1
CASSPRGQGYEQYF
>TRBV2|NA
CASSERAGSLSSYEQYF
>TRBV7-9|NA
CASSLGGRRFYEQYF
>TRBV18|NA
CASSPGIGETQYF
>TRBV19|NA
CASKGGHSNQPQHF
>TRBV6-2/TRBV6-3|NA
CASSYSASNYGYTF
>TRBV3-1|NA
CASSQGWDTRLDEQFF
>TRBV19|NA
CASSIGGPGSYEQYF
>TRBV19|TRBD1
CASTRRDRAGGYTF
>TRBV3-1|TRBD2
CASSSEVRPSGGTDTQYF
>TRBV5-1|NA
CASSLAGPPRNTIYF
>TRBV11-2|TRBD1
CASRHPGTGSYEQYF
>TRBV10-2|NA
CASSEVQAEAFF
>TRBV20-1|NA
CSAPSGAAGYTF
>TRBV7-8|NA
CASSPQQPQHF
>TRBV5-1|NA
CASSPNGRKTGELFF
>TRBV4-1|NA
CASSQEGGLIYSGNTIYF
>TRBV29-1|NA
CSVEVAGNEQFF
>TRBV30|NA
CAWKGGMWTEAFF
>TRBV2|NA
CASSEAFGGQPQHF
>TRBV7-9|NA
CASTQDRNTEAFF
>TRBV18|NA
CASSKAGPSDQPQHF
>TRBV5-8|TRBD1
CASSPRTGQVADTQYF
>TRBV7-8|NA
CASSLESRVGLYGYTF
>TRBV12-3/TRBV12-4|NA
CASTRGLNTDTQYF
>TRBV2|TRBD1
CASGAGQGKNGYTF
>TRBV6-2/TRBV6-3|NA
CASSYPIVHNSRDTQYF
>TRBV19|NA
CASSQASRVTGELFF
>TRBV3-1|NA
CASSQWDYGYTF
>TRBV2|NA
CASTMTVSGNTIYF
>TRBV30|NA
CARGQTNEQFF
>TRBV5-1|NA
CASSLRADLTEAFF
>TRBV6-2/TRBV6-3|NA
CASSYGGQHYGYTF
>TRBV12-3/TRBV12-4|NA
CASTIPGPEKSPLHF